The sample holds one count of the clone carrying this TCR beta chain. Antigen specificity is unknown. CDR1 is LNHDA and CDR2 is SQIVND in the germline V gene (reference sequence). The CDR3 sequence is 13 residues long. V lost 5 bases and J lost 4, with 11 bases in between. This sample is part of a study of OX40 agonist ivuxolimab in advanced cancers. Overall study: Patients assigned to dose escalation were diagnosed with hepatocellular carcinoma, melanoma, renal cell or head and neck cancer.

The data were produced by immunoSEQ multiplex PCR, yet TCRdb's version contains in-frame clones alone and is incomplete. The profile covers some 82,000 clones, with around 88% appearing a single time and roughly 0.8% taken by the ten largest. Study outcomes and limitations: Among patients with partial responses at 0.1-3.0 mg/kg, clonal expansion was among the lowest.

The rearrangement links TRBV19 to TRBJ1-2; tentative D call: TRBD1 (5 bases). Source: CD4+ or CD8+ T cells sorted from blood, taken in a trial of the OX40 agonist ivuxolimab. The sequence came from an adult with an advanced solid tumor such as melanoma, head and neck, liver or kidney cancer. The CDR3 loop is CASSPGRTYGYTF. CDR3 nucleotides: TGTGCCAGTAGTCCGGGACGGACCTATGGCTACACCTTC.